The 15 T cell receptor beta chains given below trace back to one sample, sequenced in a study of Ad26.COV2.S vaccination and SARS-CoV-2 variants. The treatment was: about 20 received Ad26.COV2.S at low or high dose, single or two shots; roughly five received placebo; per-sample allocation not given. Day 63 after the first injection of vaccine or placebo was the sampling time. Sequenced by immunoSEQ multiplex PCR; TCRdb stores in-frame clones only, minus some. Of roughly 410,000 clones in the sample, about four fifths were seen once. Sequences were derived from peripheral blood, sampled in a trial of Ad26.COV2.S vaccine versus placebo. These receptor sequences come from a person aged 18-60 years who received the Ad26.COV2.S COVID-19 vaccine or a placebo.

This clone was observed a handful of times. The chain links TRBV5-4 to TRBJ2-7, with 10 bases fitting TRBD1. V lost 6 bases and J lost 5; bases outside the gene matches: 11. This CDR3 contains 15 residues. Germline-derived CDR1 and CDR2 are SGHNT and YYREEE (reference sequence). CDR3 coding DNA: TGTGCCAGCAACCACGGGGGACAGGGGCACAACGAGCAGTACTTC. This encodes CASNHGGQGHNEQYF. Combining the CDR3 with reference TRBV5-4 and TRBJ2-7 gives the whole variable domain ETGVTQSPTHLIKTRGQQVTLRCSSQSGHNTVSWYQQALGQGPQFIFQYYREEENGRGNFPPRFSGLQFPNYSSELNVNALELDDSALYLCASNHGGQGHNEQYFGPGTRLTVT.

This clone was seen more than once but under ten times. The chain employs TRBV30 and TRBJ1-2; D is possibly TRBD1 (5 bases). CDR3 size: 13 residues. Trimming cost V 0 bases and J 2 bases, with 7 bases left between them. Germline assignment: CDR1 GTSNPN and CDR2 SVGIG (reference sequence). In DNA form, the CDR3 reads TGTGCCTGGAGTGTAAACAGGAACTATGGCTACACCTTC. The encoded protein is CAWSVNRNYGYTF.

The chain links TRBV11-2 to TRBJ1-1; D unclear. V gave up 3 bases and J gave up 1 base, with 3 bases separating them. Looked up from germline, CDR1 is SGHAT and CDR2 is FQNNGV. The CDR3 is made up of 12 amino acids. CDR3 DNA sequence: TGTGCCAGCAGCTTTGGGAACACTGAAGCTTTCTTT. It translates to CASSFGNTEAFF.

The chain recombines TRBV4-1 with TRBJ2-3; D is unclear. CDR1 is MGHRA and CDR2 is YSYEKL in the germline V gene. V lost 4 bases to trimming and J lost 0 bases, with 11 bases between them. CDR3 length equals 15 residues. The CDR3 DNA is TGCGCCAGCAGCCTAATGCTTATTAGCACAGATACGCAGTATTTT. This encodes CASSLMLISTDTQYF.

This sequence joins TRBV6-5 and TRBJ2-1, with 9 bases aligning to TRBD2. The germline V gene encodes CDR1 MNHEY and CDR2 SVGAGI. With 6 bases clipped from V and 7 bases from J, the junction kept 7 bases outside the gene matches. CDR3 size: 14 residues. The CDR3 nucleotides are TGTGCCAGCAGGTCGCGGGGGGGCCAGAATGAGCAGTTCTTC. It translates to CASRSRGGQNEQFF.

In this sample, this clone turned up a few times. The chain joins TRBV9 to TRBJ2-2; 7 bases match TRBD1. This CDR3 is built from 15 residues. Unmatched junction bases numbered 6, after V lost 3 bases and J lost 4 bases. Germline CDR1 reads SGDLS; CDR2 reads YYNGEE. Here the CDR3 reads CASSGMGQSTGELFF. The CDR3 DNA follows: TGTGCCAGCAGCGGTATGGGACAGAGCACCGGGGAGCTGTTTTTT.

This chain's CDR3 is CASSIEREGLAKNIQYF. The DNA for the CDR3 is TGTGCCAGTAGTATAGAGAGGGAGGGGTTAGCCAAAAACATTCAGTACTTC. This sequence joins TRBV19 and TRBJ2-4, with TRBD2 matching 7 bases. Losses at the gene ends were 0 bases for V and 0 bases for J; bases not matched to a gene: 5. CDR3 length: 17 residues. Germline values: CDR1 LNHDA, CDR2 SQIVND (reference sequence).

V usage is TRBV19 and J usage is TRBJ1-5; tentatively, D is TRBD1 (5 bases). V was cut by 7 bases and J by 7 bases, with 11 bases left in between. CDR3 length equals 12 residues. Germline V gene sequence: CDR1 LNHDA, CDR2 SQIVND (reference sequence). CDR3 sequence: CASTRGRQPQHF. CDR3 sequence (DNA): TGTGCCAGTACTAGGGGCCGCCAGCCCCAGCATTTT.

The J gene is TRBJ2-2, the V gene TRBV5-1, with 11 bases identical to TRBD2. V gave up 2 bases and J gave up 5 bases; unmatched junction bases: 2. CDR1 is SGHRS, CDR2 YFSETQ, per germline. The CDR3 is 15 amino acids. CDR3 sequence (DNA): TGCGCCAGCAGCTTCACTAGCGGGAGAACCGGGGAGCTGTTTTTT. The encoded protein is CASSFTSGRTGELFF.

V is TRBV29-1 and J is TRBJ1-1; a weak D match, TRBD1 (6 bases). Germline assignment: CDR1 SQVTM and CDR2 ANQGSEA. This CDR3 has 11 residues. The CDR3 sequence: CSGGGGTEAFF. CDR3 DNA: TGCAGTGGAGGGGGGGGTACTGAAGCTTTCTTT.

As DNA, the CDR3 is TGTGCCAGCAGTGAGGGACTAGCGGGAGTCTACGAGCAGTACTTC. Translating it yields CASSEGLAGVYEQYF. This rearrangement joins TRBV6-4 to TRBJ2-7; 14 nucleotides align to TRBD2. J gave up 3 bases and V 3 bases, and 1 base lay outside the gene matches. Per the germline V gene, CDR1 is MRHNA and CDR2 is SNTAGT. The CDR3 sequence is 15 residues long.

The rearrangement joins TRBV3-1 (or the pseudogene TRBV3-2) to TRBJ2-1, with 9 bases fitting TRBD2. This CDR3 is built from 17 residues. In germline, CDR1 is LGHDT, CDR2 YNNKEL (reference sequence). V shed 1 base, J shed 7 bases, and the junction held 11 bases outside the gene matches. For the CDR3, the DNA is TGTGCCAGCAGCCAAGGCCGGGGTAGCGGGAGAGGAAATGAGCAGTTCTTC. This codes for CASSQGRGSGRGNEQFF.

This chain connects TRBV7-9 to TRBJ2-7, with 9 bases matching TRBD1. CDR1 is SEHNR and CDR2 is FQNEAQ in the germline V gene (reference sequence). V shed 5 bases and J 3 bases; nucleotides not matched to a gene: 8. The CDR3 runs 15 residues. CDR3 region: CASSPAGTGLYEQYF. The CDR3 region has the DNA TGTGCCAGCAGCCCCGCCGGGACAGGGCTCTACGAGCAGTACTTC.

This clone was observed once. The V call is TRBV24-1, the J call TRBJ1-1, with 7 positions matching TRBD1. V lost 7 bases to trimming and J lost 8 bases; unmatched junction nucleotides: 3. The CDR3 is made up of 11 amino acids. CDR1 KGHDR and CDR2 SFDVKD come from the germline V gene. As DNA, the CDR3 is TGTGCCACCAGAGACAGGGAGGAAGCTTTCTTT. Its protein is CATRDREEAFF.

The V and J genes are TRBV19 and TRBJ2-1; D remains ambiguous. Germline assignment: CDR1 LNHDA and CDR2 SQIVND (reference sequence). The CDR3 spans 11 residues. Trimming removed 5 bases at V and 5 bases at J, with 4 bases between. The CDR3 sequence: CASSAHNEQFF. DNA for the CDR3: TGTGCCAGTAGTGCTCACAATGAGCAGTTCTTC.